The 11 T cell receptor beta chains reported below all come from one sample, sequenced in a study of CXCR3-negative and CXCR3-positive naive CD8 T cells (dated by TCRdb to about 2019). Sequencing instrument: NextSeq 550. The Human TCR Profiling Kit (MiLaboratory) was used to make UMI-labeled 5' RACE TRB cDNA libraries. With the reads reprocessed by TCRdb, a single entry stands for each CDR3 protein sequence and no DNA is reported. The sample's clone listing holds 41,000 or so distinct CDR3 sequences. Of the sample, around 1.9% falls within the top ten clones. Sample: naive CXCR3- CD8+ T cells from blood. According to the study, the label for this sample's cell subset or site signals: CD45RO-CCR7+CD27+CD95- naive CD8+ T cells lacking CXCR3 (TNR3-). These receptors all come from a human donor in good health. Some clones in this sample may be carry-over from other donors' samples.

The chain uses TRBV2 and TRBJ2-3; TCRdb names TRBD2, which stays unverified in the absence of DNA. CDR1 is SNHLY and CDR2 is FYNNEI in the germline V gene. The length of the CDR3 is 13 residues. The CDR3 protein is CASSEGGPDTQYF.

V gene TRBV10-3 combines with J gene TRBJ1-2. The CDR3 has 15 residues. The germline CDR1 and CDR2 sequences are ENHRY and SYGVKD. CDR3 protein: CAISEFERRIYGYTF.

The chain carries TRBV28 and TRBJ2-7; the D gene TCRdb calls, TRBD1, cannot be checked with no DNA. This CDR3 region has 14 residues. Germline V gene data show CDR1 as MDHEN and CDR2 as SYDVKM. The CDR3 reads CASSGTGTIDEQYF.

The chain couples TRBV7-2 to TRBJ2-1. This CDR3 region has 15 residues. Germline CDR1 reads SGHTA; CDR2 reads FQGNSA. The CDR3 region is CASSDVRRSYNEQFF.

The rearrangement joins TRBV4-3 to TRBJ2-7. This CDR3 region has 14 residues. Germline V CDR1 and CDR2: LGHNA, YSLEER. The CDR3 loop reads CASSQGRGSYEQYF.

The gene calls are TRBV7-9 and TRBJ2-7; no DNA is available, so the TRBD2 call from TCRdb remains unchecked. Per germline, CDR1 SEHNR and CDR2 FQNEAQ (reference sequence). The CDR3 totals 14 residues. The CDR3 loop is CASSLPGLSYEQYF.

V usage is TRBV6-4 and J usage is TRBJ2-3; lacking DNA, the TRBD2 call made by TCRdb goes unchecked. The length of the CDR3 is 14 residues. Germline CDR1 reads MRHNA; CDR2 reads SNTAGT. The chain's CDR3 is CASSADGTTDTQYF.

The rearrangement uses TRBV6-4 and TRBJ2-1; TCRdb's D call, TRBD2, is unchecked because there is no DNA. The CDR3 is made up of 16 amino acids. Germline-derived CDR1 and CDR2 are MRHNA and SNTAGT. The chain's CDR3 is CASSEDGTRGMNEQFF.

V and J are TRBV12-3 or TRBV12-4 and TRBJ1-4; TCRdb selects TRBD1, and the lack of DNA leaves this call unchecked. The CDR3 consists of 14 residues. The CDR3 protein is CASSFGGFGEKLFF.

This rearrangement joins TRBV7-9 to TRBJ2-7; the TCRdb D gene call, TRBD1, has no DNA to confirm it. The CDR3 is made up of 16 amino acids. Germline V CDR1 and CDR2: SEHNR, FQNEAQ (reference sequence). The chain's CDR3 is CASSLTGTKYNYEQYF.

The CDR3 region is CSARDLSGDGIAGELFF. The chain carries TRBV20-1 and TRBJ2-2; TCRdb's assignment of TRBD2 cannot be checked, as there is no DNA. Per germline, CDR1 DFQATT and CDR2 SNEGSKA (reference sequence). This CDR3 has 17 amino acids.